This T cell receptor beta chain was observed in a study of shared clonotypes between healthy human individuals. The repertoire was sequenced with immunoSEQ multiplex PCR; TCRdb's copy has only in-frame clones and lacks some. The table shows 450,000 or so clones, with roughly three quarters occurring only once. The V segment lost 3 bases and the J segment 8 bases; nucleotides outside the gene matches: 7. Germline CDR1 and CDR2: LNHNV and YYDKDF (reference sequence). The CDR3 is 14 residues long. The chain recombines TRBV15 with TRBJ2-1; TRBD2 matches at 7 bases. The clonotype comes from a middle-aged woman in good health. Some clones in this sample may be carry-over from other donors' samples. Specimen: PBMCs. The CDR3 bases are TGTGCCACCAGCAGGGCCGGGACTATGCATGAGCAGTTCTTC. The encoded protein is CATSRAGTMHEQFF.